The 27 T cell receptor beta chains below come from one sample, sequenced in a study. The sorted Tregs were CD4+CD25+CD127-/low cells. TCRdb independently ran MiXCR on the 5' RACE reads; one entry per CDR3 protein. This sample carries 9,500 to 15,000 distinct CDR3 sequences, just over 50% of them seen once, and the ten largest clones take about 11%. The sequenced sample consisted of tumor-infiltrating Tregs sorted from the breast tumor. These receptors were taken from a female donor with breast cancer.

A word on this clonotype: Relative to the germline gene, one junction end is altered; a read error may explain this. The chain links TRBV7-2 to TRBJ2-1, with 9 bases fitting TRBD1. The CDR3 sequence is 13 residues long. CDR1 is SGHTA and CDR2 is FQGNSA in the germline V gene. The CDR3 coding sequence is TGTGTCAGCAGCTTAGGGACAGGGTATGAGCAGTTCTTC. Translation: CVSSLGTGYEQFF.

This clonotype has a handful of counts. An end of the junction does not agree with germline; a read error may underlie this. The chain combines TRBV4-2 with TRBJ2-7; 7 bases line up with TRBD1. Per the germline V gene, CDR1 is LGHNA and CDR2 is YNFKEQ. The CDR3 sequence is 13 residues long. The CDR3 region has the DNA TGTGCCAGCAGCCAAGGGCGGACAGGAGAGCGGTACTTC. It codes for CASSQGRTGERYF.

This clonotype ranks as medium-sized (0.01 to 0.1%). The chain uses TRBV7-6 and TRBJ2-3, with TRBD2 matching over 9 bases. CDR1 and CDR2 (germline): SGHVS, FNYEAQ. The CDR3 has 15 amino acids. With V trimmed by 0 bases and J by 11 bases, 9 bases remained unmatched. The CDR3 sequence is CASSLAAGGPFGQYF. CDR3 DNA: TGTGCCAGCAGCTTAGCCGCGGGAGGGCCTTTCGGGCAGTATTTT.

V usage is TRBV5-1 and J usage is TRBJ2-5; 8 bases match TRBD1. This CDR3 comprises 15 residues. Unmatched junction bases numbered 11, after V lost 5 bases and J lost 5 bases. CDR1 SGHRS and CDR2 YFSETQ come from the germline V gene. CDR3 protein: CASRQNQGAGETQYF. CDR3 sequence (DNA): TGCGCCAGCAGACAAAACCAGGGGGCGGGGGAGACCCAGTACTTC.

This rearrangement joins TRBV12-3 or TRBV12-4 to TRBJ1-5, with 8 positions matching TRBD1. The trim removed 5 bases at V and 9 bases at J, leaving 6 bases unmatched. This CDR3 spans 13 amino acids. The CDR3 nucleotides read TGTGCCAGCAGTCGGACAGGGAACCGGCCCCAGCATTTT. The encoded protein is CASSRTGNRPQHF.

V gene TRBV7-9 combines with J gene TRBJ2-2; D remains unclear. Per the germline V gene, CDR1 is SEHNR and CDR2 is FQNEAQ (reference sequence). V dropped 2 bases and J dropped 6 bases, with 4 bases sitting between them. This CDR3 region has 12 residues. The CDR3 DNA reads TGTGCCAGCAGCTTAAACTCCGGGGAGCTGTTTTTT. Protein sequence: CASSLNSGELFF.

The chain employs TRBV12-3 or TRBV12-4 and TRBJ2-4; 7 bases line up with TRBD1. The CDR3 runs 14 residues. With 8 bases clipped from V and 6 bases from J, the junction kept 10 bases outside the gene matches. The CDR3: CASGPTGVVNIQYF. CDR3 nucleotides: TGTGCCAGCGGGCCTACAGGGGTGGTAAACATTCAGTACTTC.

This chain links TRBV20-1 with TRBJ2-7, with a tentative D call TRBD1 (5 bases). This CDR3 is 13 amino acids long. V lost 5 bases and J lost 2, with 13 bases in between. In germline, CDR1 is DFQATT, CDR2 SNEGSKA (reference sequence). CDR3 in DNA: TGCAGTGCTCATGACAGAAGCACCTACGAGCAGTACTTC. Translation: CSAHDRSTYEQYF.

The chain uses TRBV5-1 and TRBJ2-5, with D hard to call. The V gene's germline CDR1 is SGHRS and CDR2 YFSETQ. The CDR3 loop spans 13 amino acids. Between the trimmed V and J ends, which lost 4 bases and 5 bases, there was a span of 12 bases. CDR3 coding DNA: TGCGCCAGCAGCAGATCTTTCGGGGAGACCCAGTACTTC. This gives the protein CASSRSFGETQYF.

The chain combines TRBV20-1 with TRBJ2-5; D gene uncertain. The germline CDR1 and CDR2 sequences are DFQATT and SNEGSKA (reference sequence). V was clipped by 3 bases and J by 5 bases, with 4 bases between them. This CDR3 comprises 10 residues. This chain's CDR3 is CSASVETQYF. The CDR3 DNA sequence: TGCAGTGCTAGTGTGGAGACCCAGTACTTC.

V gene TRBV11-1 combines with J gene TRBJ2-5; perhaps TRBD2 as D (6 bases). V lost 2 bases, J lost 4 bases, and 11 bases lay in between. The CDR3 is made up of 14 amino acids. Germline V CDR1 and CDR2: SGHAT, FQDESV (reference sequence). The CDR3: CASSLTRLGETQYF. The CDR3 coding sequence is TGTGCCAGCAGCTTAACCCGACTAGGAGAGACCCAGTACTTC.

Worth noting for this clonotype: At one end, the junction sequence differs from germline, possibly due to a read error. V is TRBV25-1 and J is TRBJ2-3, with 7 bases that match TRBD2. The CDR3 spans 17 residues. CDR1 MGHDK and CDR2 SYGVNS come from the germline V gene. The CDR3 region is CTSSEPRSAGSTDTQYF. In DNA form, the CDR3 reads TGTACCAGCAGTGAACCCCGTTCAGCGGGGAGCACAGATACGCAGTATTTT. Looking up the rest from reference TRBV25-1 and TRBJ2-3 gives the full variable domain: EADIYQTPRYLVIGTGKKITLECSQTMGHDKMYWYQQDPGMELHLIHYSYGVNSTEKGDLSSESTVSRIRTEHFPLTLESARPSHTSQYLCTSSEPRSAGSTDTQYFGPGTRLTVL.

J is TRBJ1-5 and V is TRBV20-1; D not resolved. V gave up 0 bases and J gave up 8 bases, with 14 bases separating them. The germline V gene has CDR1 DFQATT and CDR2 SNEGSKA (reference sequence). CDR3 length: 14 residues. The CDR3, as DNA: TGCAGTGCTAGAGATCTGCAAGGTACGGAGCCCCAGCATTTT. Its protein is CSARDLQGTEPQHF.

The chain has TRBV12-3 or TRBV12-4 and TRBJ2-5; D is ambiguous. V was cut by 4 bases and J by 7 bases, with 7 bases left in between. The CDR3 runs 11 residues. The CDR3 DNA sequence: TGTGCCAGCAGTTCCCGAGGGACCCAGTACTTC. It yields the protein CASSSRGTQYF.

This chain links TRBV7-2 with TRBJ2-5; D assignment may be TRBD1 or TRBD2 (5 bases each). This CDR3 is 14 amino acids long. Trimming removed 2 bases from V and 3 bases from J, with 10 bases in between. Per germline, CDR1 SGHTA and CDR2 FQGNSA. Here the CDR3 reads CASSLNGGEETQYF. CDR3 nucleotide sequence: TGTGCCAGCAGCTTAAATGGGGGAGAAGAGACCCAGTACTTC. Drawing the rest from reference TRBV7-2 and TRBJ2-5, the complete variable domain is GAGVSQSPSNKVTEKGKDVELRCDPISGHTALYWYRQSLGQGLEFLIYFQGNSAPDKSGLPSDRFSAERTGGSVSTLTIQRTQQEDSAVYLCASSLNGGEETQYFGPGTRLLVL.

This chain uses TRBV5-1 with TRBJ1-1; possibly TRBD1 for D (6 bases). Germline loops: CDR1 SGHRS, CDR2 YFSETQ. The CDR3 is 14 residues long. V was shortened by 4 bases and J by 2 bases, with 12 bases between the two germline ends. The CDR3: CASSTQGYNTEAFF. CDR3 coding DNA: TGCGCCAGCAGCACGCAGGGGTATAACACTGAAGCTTTCTTT.

V gene TRBV20-1 combines with J gene TRBJ1-1, with D possibly being TRBD1 (6 bases). V lost 6 bases, J lost 3 bases, and 20 bases lay in between. Germline CDR1 DFQATT, CDR2 SNEGSKA (reference sequence). This CDR3 is 15 amino acids long. The CDR3 loop reads CSASPGTTGDTEAFF. The CDR3 nucleotides read TGCAGTGCGAGCCCCGGTACGACAGGCGACACTGAAGCTTTCTTT.

Turning to this clonotype: One junction end disagrees with the germline gene, perhaps due to a read error. The V call is TRBV19, the J call TRBJ2-1, with TRBD2 matching 14 bases. Germline CDR1 LNHDA, CDR2 SQIVND (reference sequence). The CDR3 is 13 residues long. CDR3 protein: CASSGLAGGRIIF. CDR3 DNA: TGTGCCAGTAGTGGACTAGCGGGAGGTCGGATCATCTTC.

The V call is TRBV29-1, the J call TRBJ1-1; no clear D. This CDR3 is built from 11 residues. From germline, CDR1 is SQVTM and CDR2 ANQGSEA. The V end lost 4 bases, the J end lost 6 bases, and 9 bases lay between the germline ends. The CDR3 DNA reads as TGCAGCGTTGTTCTGATTTCTGAAGCTTTCTTT. It translates to CSVVLISEAFF.

The chain carries TRBV7-2 and TRBJ2-1; TRBD2 agrees at 9 bases. The CDR3 has 15 amino acids. Germline assignment: CDR1 SGHTA and CDR2 FQGNSA. V shed 4 bases and J 3 bases; nucleotides not matched to a gene: 4. In nucleotides, the CDR3 is TGTGCCAGCAGCTCTTCTAGCGGGAACTACAATGAGCAGTTCTTC. This sequence encodes CASSSSSGNYNEQFF.

The chain employs TRBV20-1 and TRBJ2-1, with D tentatively TRBD2 (5 bases). This CDR3 has 11 amino acids. Germline V CDR1 and CDR2: DFQATT, SNEGSKA (reference sequence). The germline V and J ends were trimmed by 6 bases and 9 bases, with 12 bases remaining between them. The CDR3 protein is CSAGRNTEQFF. Written as DNA, the CDR3 is TGCAGTGCAGGGAGAAACACTGAGCAGTTCTTC.

V gene TRBV4-2 combines with J gene TRBJ1-6, with D possibly being TRBD1 (6 bases). V dropped 5 bases and J dropped 8 bases, with 10 bases sitting between them. The CDR3 totals 13 residues. Germline V CDR1 and CDR2: LGHNA, YNFKEQ. DNA for the CDR3: TGTGCCAGCAGCTATAGACAGGATTCACCCCTCCACTTT. Residues: CASSYRQDSPLHF.

This rearrangement joins TRBV20-1 to TRBJ2-1; weak D call: TRBD2 (6 bases). Germline V gives CDR1 DFQATT, CDR2 SNEGSKA (reference sequence). Deletions cut 1 base from V and 0 bases from J, with 7 bases between. This CDR3 is built from 14 residues. The CDR3 here is CSARVADSYNEQFF. CDR3 bases: TGCAGTGCTAGAGTAGCGGACTCCTACAATGAGCAGTTCTTC.

The CDR3 DNA reads as TGTGCCAGCAGCCCGCCGGGACAGATTAATTCACCCCTCCACTTT. It is translated as CASSPPGQINSPLHF. The V gene is TRBV7-2, the J gene TRBJ1-6; 7 nucleotides match TRBD1. CDR1 and CDR2 from the germline V gene are SGHTA and FQGNSA. This CDR3 region has 15 residues. V shed 5 bases, J shed 6 bases, and the junction held 7 bases outside the gene matches.

By its share, this clonotype is medium-sized. The J gene is TRBJ2-1, the V gene TRBV7-2; D is undetermined. Trimming took 2 bases from V and 10 from J, leaving 12 bases between them. The CDR3 totals 13 residues. CDR1 is SGHTA and CDR2 is FQGNSA in the germline V gene. This CDR3 reads CASSLSLLKEQFF. The CDR3 DNA is TGTGCCAGCAGCTTATCCCTCCTCAAGGAGCAGTTCTTC. Drawing the rest from reference TRBV7-2 and TRBJ2-1, the complete variable domain is GAGVSQSPSNKVTEKGKDVELRCDPISGHTALYWYRQSLGQGLEFLIYFQGNSAPDKSGLPSDRFSAERTGGSVSTLTIQRTQQEDSAVYLCASSLSLLKEQFFGPGTRLTVL.

Only a few counts were recorded for this clonotype. The V gene is TRBV18, the J gene TRBJ2-7, with D tentatively TRBD1 (6 bases). CDR1 is KGHSH and CDR2 is LQKENI in the germline V gene. The CDR3 loop spans 14 amino acids. Trimming took 3 bases from V and 6 from J, leaving 15 bases between them. The CDR3 nucleotides read TGTGCCAGCTCACCTTCCGGGACACAGGCCGAGCAGTACTTC. It is translated as CASSPSGTQAEQYF. The whole variable domain, filled in from reference TRBV18 and TRBJ2-7, reads NAGVMQNPRHLVRRRGQEARLRCSPMKGHSHVYWYRQLPEEGLKFMVYLQKENIIDESGMPKERFSAEFPKEGPSILRIQQVVRGDSAAYFCASSPSGTQAEQYFGPGTRLTVT.

This clonotype was seen only a few times. The chain couples TRBV6-2 or TRBV6-3 to TRBJ2-3; no clear D gene. Trimming took 5 bases from V and 2 from J, leaving 11 bases between them. Germline values: CDR1 MNHEY, CDR2 SVGEGT. The CDR3 sequence is 14 residues long. The CDR3 region has the DNA TGTGCCAGCAGTCAGTCAAGTATCACAGATACGCAGTATTTT. Amino acid sequence: CASSQSSITDTQYF.